The 14 T cell receptor beta chains in this list originate from one sample, sequenced in a study of T cell responses to AZD1222 COVID-19 vaccine. Only in-frame clones appear in the TCRdb table, and some are missing; sequencing was by immunoSEQ multiplex PCR. The repertoire holds 100,000 to 120,000 clones, with 87% as singletons. The sequences come from peripheral blood, collected on day 0 of AZD1222 vaccination. The receptor set was obtained from an adult in good health.

The genes are TRBV19 and TRBJ2-7, with 13 bases that match TRBD2. V lost 2 bases, J lost 4 bases, and 2 bases stayed unmatched. Germline CDR1 is LNHDA and CDR2 is SQIVND (reference sequence). The length of the CDR3 is 15 residues. This chain's CDR3 is CASSIRTSGGYEQYF. CDR3 coding DNA: TGTGCCAGTAGTATAAGGACTAGCGGGGGTTACGAGCAGTACTTC.

The J gene is TRBJ1-6, the V gene TRBV30; possibly TRBD1 for D (6 bases). The CDR3 spans 12 residues. Germline V gene data show CDR1 as GTSNPN and CDR2 as SVGIG (reference sequence). V was trimmed by 5 bases and J by 11 bases, leaving 13 bases between them. CDR3 sequence reads: CAWEQGGTPLHF. The DNA for the CDR3 is TGTGCCTGGGAACAGGGCGGGACACCCCTCCACTTT.

About this clone: Germline is not matched at one junction end, which may reflect a read error. The V gene is TRBV28, the J gene TRBJ1-2, with a possible D match to TRBD1 (5 bases). This CDR3 is 11 amino acids long. Germline V gene sequence: CDR1 MDHEN, CDR2 SYDVKM. The CDR3 sequence: CASLRGRAQHF. CDR3 in DNA: TGTGCCAGCCTTAGGGGCAGGGCCCAACACTTC.

The chain employs TRBV2 and TRBJ1-1; TRBD1 is a possible D gene (6 bases). V lost 8 bases and J lost 3, with 13 bases in between. There are 13 residues in the CDR3. In germline, CDR1 is SNHLY, CDR2 FYNNEI. The CDR3 nucleotides are TGTGCCAGCGCAGCTGGGACACACACTGAAGCTTTCTTT. This sequence encodes CASAAGTHTEAFF.

The CDR3 reads CASSKAGGNNEQFF. For the CDR3, the DNA is TGTGCCAGTAGTAAAGCGGGAGGTAACAATGAGCAGTTCTTC. The chain couples TRBV19 to TRBJ2-1, with 9 positions matching TRBD2. The CDR3 covers 14 residues. With V trimmed by 4 bases and J by 5 bases, 3 bases remained unmatched. The germline V gene has CDR1 LNHDA and CDR2 SQIVND (reference sequence).

This sequence joins TRBV4-3 and TRBJ1-1; maybe TRBD1 (5 bases). The germline CDR1 and CDR2 sequences are LGHNA and YSLEER. This CDR3 has 14 residues. V gave up 0 bases and J gave up 6 bases, with 11 bases separating them. The chain's CDR3 is CASSQEGVFAEAFF. In DNA, the CDR3 is TGCGCCAGCAGCCAAGAGGGGGTTTTCGCTGAAGCTTTCTTT.

V and J are TRBV28 and TRBJ2-3, with no clear D. The ends were cut back, 6 bases at V and 6 bases at J, with 13 bases in the middle. The CDR3 contains 13 residues. The germline CDR1 and CDR2 sequences are MDHEN and SYDVKM. The CDR3 DNA sequence: TGTGCCAGCAGGCCACCCCGGCCGGATACGCAGTATTTT. Translation gives CASRPPRPDTQYF.

The V gene is TRBV4-3, the J gene TRBJ1-3; D not certain. The CDR3 is 16 amino acids. V gave up 4 bases and J gave up 2 bases, with 15 bases separating them. Germline V lookup: CDR1 LGHNA, CDR2 YSLEER. In DNA, the CDR3 is TGCGCCAGCAGCCCGGCTATGGCGGAAGCTGGAAACACCATATATTTT. It translates to CASSPAMAEAGNTIYF.

As for this clone: The same CDR3 can be traced to other DNA sequences in this sample. The chain carries TRBV18 and TRBJ1-1; D gene unclear. CDR1 KGHSH and CDR2 LQKENI come from the germline V gene. The CDR3 length is 13 residues. V lost 3 bases and J lost 0, with 5 bases in between. The DNA for the CDR3 is TGTGCCAGCTCACCGGCGGTGAACACTGAAGCTTTCTTT. Amino acid sequence: CASSPAVNTEAFF.

V and J are TRBV4-1 and TRBJ2-3; 10 nucleotides line up with TRBD2. Trimming took 1 base from V and 0 from J; bases not matched to a gene: 4. The germline CDR1 and CDR2 sequences are MGHRA and YSYEKL. The length of the CDR3 is 17 residues. Written as DNA, the CDR3 is TGCGCCAGCAGCCAAGTCGCTAGCGGGGGTAGCACAGATACGCAGTATTTT. Its translation is CASSQVASGGSTDTQYF.

The chain combines TRBV28 with TRBJ1-5; TRBD1 agrees at 7 bases. The V gene end was trimmed by 6 bases and the J gene end by 2 bases; junction bases not matched to a gene: 16. The length of the CDR3 is 18 residues. From germline, CDR1 is MDHEN and CDR2 SYDVKM. The CDR3 sequence is CASRPVTGDFVGNQPQHF. CDR3 coding DNA: TGTGCCAGCAGGCCTGTTACAGGGGACTTTGTCGGCAATCAGCCCCAGCATTTT. Combining the CDR3 with reference TRBV28 and TRBJ1-5 gives the whole variable domain DVKVTQSSRYLVKRTGEKVFLECVQDMDHENMFWYRQDPGLGLRLIYFSYDVKMKEKGDIPEGYSVSREKKERFSLILESASTNQTSMYLCASRPVTGDFVGNQPQHFGDGTRLSIL.

The CDR3 loop reads CATSARQGAGNTIYF. The CDR3, as DNA: TGTGCCACCAGCGCCCGACAGGGGGCTGGAAACACCATATATTTT. This sequence joins TRBV15 and TRBJ1-3, with 9 bases matching TRBD1. The germline gives CDR1 LNHNV, CDR2 YYDKDF (reference sequence). With V trimmed by 5 bases and J by 2 bases, 4 bases remained unmatched. CDR3 length: 15 residues.

This clone showed up just a few times. The V call is TRBV7-2, the J call TRBJ1-6; no clear D. CDR3 size: 18 residues. Germline V gives CDR1 SGHTA, CDR2 FQGNSA. V dropped 8 bases and J dropped 4 bases, with 24 bases sitting between them. CDR3 bases: TGTGCCAGCCGCCAAGAGTATGTGGAGAGAGATTATAATTCACCCCTCCACTTT. This encodes CASRQEYVERDYNSPLHF.

This clone was counted once. J is TRBJ2-7 and V is TRBV11-2; D remains unclear. Germline V gene data show CDR1 as SGHAT and CDR2 as FQNNGV. Deletions cut 5 bases from V and 2 bases from J, with 7 bases between. The CDR3 sequence is 12 residues long. This CDR3 is CASSPLAYEQYF. The CDR3, as DNA: TGTGCCAGCAGCCCCCTGGCCTACGAGCAGTACTTC.